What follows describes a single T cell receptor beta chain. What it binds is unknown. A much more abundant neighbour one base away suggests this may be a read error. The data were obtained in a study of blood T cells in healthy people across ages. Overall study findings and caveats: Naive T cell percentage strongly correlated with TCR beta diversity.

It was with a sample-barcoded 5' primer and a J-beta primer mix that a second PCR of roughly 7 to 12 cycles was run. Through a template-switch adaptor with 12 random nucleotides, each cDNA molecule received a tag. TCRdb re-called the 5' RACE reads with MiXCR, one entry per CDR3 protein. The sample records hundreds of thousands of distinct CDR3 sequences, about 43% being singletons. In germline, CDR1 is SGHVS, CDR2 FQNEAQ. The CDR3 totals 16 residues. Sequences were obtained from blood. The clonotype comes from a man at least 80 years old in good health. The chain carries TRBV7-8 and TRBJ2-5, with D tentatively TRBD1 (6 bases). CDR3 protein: CASSSPGTFSQEIQYF. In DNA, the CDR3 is TGTGCCAGCAGCTCGCCCGGGACATTTTCCCAAGAGATCCAGTACTTC.